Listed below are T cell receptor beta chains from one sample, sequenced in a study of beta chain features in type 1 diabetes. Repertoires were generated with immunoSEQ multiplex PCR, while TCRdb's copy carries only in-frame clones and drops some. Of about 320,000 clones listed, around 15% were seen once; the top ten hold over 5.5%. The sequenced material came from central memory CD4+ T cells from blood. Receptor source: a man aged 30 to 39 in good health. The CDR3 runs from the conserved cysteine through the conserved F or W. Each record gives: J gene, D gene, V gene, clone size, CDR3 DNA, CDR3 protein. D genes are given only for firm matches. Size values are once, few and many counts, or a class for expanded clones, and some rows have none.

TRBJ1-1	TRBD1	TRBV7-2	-	TGTGCCAGCAGCTTAATGGGGCCGGGACAGGGGACTGAAGCTTTCTTT	CASSLMGPGQGTEAFF
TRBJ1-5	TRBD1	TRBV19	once	TGTGCCAGTAGTACCGTCCCGGGACAGGGGGCCGGCAATCAGCCCCAGCATTTT	CASSTVPGQGAGNQPQHF
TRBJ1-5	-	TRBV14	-	TGTGCCAGCAGCCCCCGGAAGGACCGGACCTATCAGCCCCAGCATTTT	CASSPRKDRTYQPQHF
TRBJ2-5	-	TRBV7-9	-	TGTGCCAGCAGCATCGCGGGACACAGCAAAGAGACCCAGTACTTC	CASSIAGHSKETQYF
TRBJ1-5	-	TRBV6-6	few	TGTGCCAGCAGTCGCAATCAATTCCAGCATTTT	CASSRNQFQHF
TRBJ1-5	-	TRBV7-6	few	TGTGCCAGCAGCTTAGAAGTTCGTCAGCCCCAGCATTTT	CASSLEVRQPQHF
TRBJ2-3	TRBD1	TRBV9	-	TGCGCCAGCAGCGTAGTCACAGGGGGAGCAGATACGCAGTATTTT	CASSVVTGGADTQYF
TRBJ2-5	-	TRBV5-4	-	TGTGCCAGCAGCTTGTCCAGTCAGACCCAGTACTTC	CASSLSSQTQYF
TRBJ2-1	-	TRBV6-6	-	TGTGCCAGCAGCCCGCGGCACAATGAGCAGTTCTTC	CASSPRHNEQFF
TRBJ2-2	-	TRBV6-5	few	TGTGCCAGCAGTAGGGAAACGAACACCGGGGAGCTGTTTTTT	CASSRETNTGELFF
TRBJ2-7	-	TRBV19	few	TGTGCCCTATTCCTTGCTAGGGCGTTCTACGAGCAGTACTTC	CALFLARAFYEQYF
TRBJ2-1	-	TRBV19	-	TGTGCCAGTAGTACGCCAGGGGTGTGGGATGAGCAGTTCTTC	CASSTPGVWDEQFF
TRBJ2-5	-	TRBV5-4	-	TGTGCCAGCAGCTTTACACAAGAGACCCAGTACTTC	CASSFTQETQYF
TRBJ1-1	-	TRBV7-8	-	TGTGCCAGCAATGAGGCAGGACCTAACACTGAAGCTTTCTTT	CASNEAGPNTEAFF
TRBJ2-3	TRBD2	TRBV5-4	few	TGTGCCAGCACAAAAAGACTAGCGGGGGGGTCAGATACGCAGTATTTT	CASTKRLAGGSDTQYF